The 20 T cell receptor beta chains presented below share a single source sample, sequenced in a study of cytomegalovirus exposure and HLA in healthy donors. 60 Vbeta and 13 Jbeta primers were used in PCR. Sequencing was performed with immunoSEQ multiplex PCR; in TCRdb, only in-frame clones are kept and a portion is missing. The table shows about 92,000 clones, with about 84% occurring only once. Sequences were obtained from PBMCs. The receptors were gathered from a girl aged 2 to 10 in good health and CMV-seropositive.

This rearrangement joins TRBV27 to TRBJ2-1; perhaps TRBD1 as D (6 bases). V was cut by 10 bases and J by 9 bases, with 13 bases left in between. CDR1 MNHEY and CDR2 SMNVEV come from the germline V gene (reference sequence). This CDR3 has 11 amino acids. The CDR3 coding sequence is TGTGCCACACGATCAGGGGCTGAGCAGTTCTTC. It yields the protein CATRSGAEQFF.

This clone was counted once. This chain uses TRBV19 with TRBJ2-1, with 9 bases that match TRBD2. There are 17 residues in the CDR3. The germline gives CDR1 LNHDA, CDR2 SQIVND (reference sequence). Trimming at V came to 7 bases and at J to 11 bases, leaving 21 bases not matched to a gene. The CDR3 nucleotides read TGTGCCAGTAAGTCGGCGGCTAGCGGGATAACGGAGGGTAAGCAGTTCTTC. It encodes CASKSAASGITEGKQFF. Full variable domain (outside the CDR3, taken from reference TRBV19 and TRBJ2-1): DGGITQSPKYLFRKEGQNVTLSCEQNLNHDAMYWYRQDPGQGLRLIYYSQIVNDFQKGDIAEGYSVSREKKESFPLTVTSAQKNPTAFYLCASKSAASGITEGKQFFGPGTRLTVL.

The chain recombines TRBV27 with TRBJ1-1; 7 bases are shared with TRBD1. Germline loops: CDR1 MNHEY, CDR2 SMNVEV (reference sequence). The CDR3 sequence is 14 residues long. J was trimmed by 6 bases and V by 0 bases; bases with no gene match: 4. CDR3 protein: CASSLSPGTAEAFF. CDR3 DNA: TGTGCCAGCAGTTTATCACCAGGGACAGCTGAAGCTTTCTTT.

The genes are TRBV6-4 and TRBJ1-1, with a weak D call TRBD1 (5 bases). The CDR3 consists of 20 residues. Trimming shortened V by 2 bases and J by 1 base, and 26 bases separated the two germline ends. Germline V gene data show CDR1 as MRHNA and CDR2 as SNTAGT. The CDR3 protein is CASSDPKGAGRSSKNTEAFF. CDR3 in DNA: TGTGCCAGCAGTGACCCCAAAGGGGCAGGGCGGTCGAGTAAGAACACTGAAGCTTTCTTT.

The chain combines TRBV10-3 with TRBJ1-1; 9 bases are shared with TRBD1. V lost 4 bases to trimming and J lost 5 bases; unmatched junction nucleotides: 8. Looked up from germline, CDR1 is ENHRY and CDR2 is SYGVKD. The CDR3 totals 15 residues. The CDR3 spells CAISGMDRGGTEAFF. As DNA, the CDR3 is TGTGCCATCAGTGGGATGGACAGGGGTGGGACTGAAGCTTTCTTT.

The chain recombines TRBV5-1 with TRBJ2-7; 7 bases align to TRBD2. The CDR3 extends over 13 amino acids. With V trimmed by 2 bases and J by 3 bases, 2 bases remained unmatched. Germline assignment: CDR1 SGHRS and CDR2 YFSETQ. The CDR3 loop is CASSFGGSYEQYF. The CDR3 DNA follows: TGCGCCAGCAGCTTTGGCGGGAGCTACGAGCAGTACTTC.

The V and J genes are TRBV27 and TRBJ2-7, with D hard to call. Trimming left V 3 bases short and J 0 bases short, with 6 bases between. Germline V gives CDR1 MNHEY, CDR2 SMNVEV (reference sequence). This CDR3 has 13 amino acids. CDR3 loop: CASSFPGSYEQYF. The DNA for the CDR3 is TGTGCCAGCAGTTTCCCCGGCTCCTACGAGCAGTACTTC.

The chain carries TRBV6-1 and TRBJ1-3; unclear D gene. From germline, CDR1 is MNHNS and CDR2 SASEGT. The V end was cut by 2 bases, the J end by 0 bases, with 14 bases between. CDR3 length: 17 amino acids. The CDR3 bases are TGTGCCAGCAGTGAACTGTCCAGACTTTACTCTGGAAACACCATATATTTT. Translating it yields CASSELSRLYSGNTIYF.

The chain links TRBV7-8 to TRBJ1-1; TRBD1 matches 7 bases. Germline loops: CDR1 SGHVS, CDR2 FQNEAQ. With V trimmed by 1 base and J by 5 bases, 4 bases remained unmatched. This CDR3 has 14 residues. This CDR3 is CASSLGGRGTEAFF. DNA of the CDR3: TGTGCCAGCAGCTTAGGGGGCAGGGGGACTGAAGCTTTCTTT.

This chain uses TRBV18 with TRBJ1-1, with D hard to call. Trimming removed 2 bases from V and 6 bases from J, with 7 bases in between. CDR3 length equals 12 residues. The germline V gene encodes CDR1 KGHSH and CDR2 LQKENI. The CDR3 DNA follows: TGTGCCAGCTCACCAGTAACGGCTGAAGCTTTCTTT. The encoded protein is CASSPVTAEAFF.

The V call is TRBV2, the J call TRBJ1-4, with TRBD1 matching 9 bases. Germline V lookup: CDR1 SNHLY, CDR2 FYNNEI. The junction had 0 bases not matched to a gene; V was cut back by 4 bases and J by 6 bases. CDR3 length equals 13 residues. The CDR3 sequence is CASSGTGDEKLFF. In DNA form, the CDR3 reads TGTGCCAGCAGTGGGACAGGGGATGAAAAACTGTTTTTT.

This clone was picked up a small number of times. This chain joins TRBV7-9 and TRBJ2-5; 9 bases line up with TRBD1. Per the germline V gene, CDR1 is SEHNR and CDR2 is FQNEAQ (reference sequence). The CDR3 totals 15 residues. Trimming at V came to 3 bases and at J to 5 bases, leaving 7 bases not matched to a gene. CDR3 nucleotides: TGTGCCAGCAGCTTCGCTATAGGACAGGGGGAGACCCAGTACTTC. It encodes CASSFAIGQGETQYF.

The rearrangement links TRBV7-2 to TRBJ2-7, with TRBD1 identical over 8 bases. After removal of 1 base from V and 5 bases from J, the junction contained 1 base not matched to a gene. This CDR3 spans 13 amino acids. CDR1 SGHTA and CDR2 FQGNSA come from the germline V gene. DNA for the CDR3: TGTGCCAGCAGCTTAGACAGGGGGAACGAGCAGTACTTC. It is translated as CASSLDRGNEQYF.

This clone was observed once. The chain carries TRBV5-6 and TRBJ2-1; D is uncertain. Deletions cut 3 bases from V and 0 bases from J, with 13 bases between. Germline V gene data show CDR1 as SGHDT and CDR2 as YYEEEE. This CDR3 region has 16 residues. The CDR3 loop reads CASSSQIASSYNEQFF. For the CDR3, the DNA is TGTGCCAGCAGCTCCCAGATCGCTAGCTCCTACAATGAGCAGTTCTTC.

A single count supports this clone. CDR3 nucleotides: TGCAGCCTGGGGACAACCACAGATACGCAGTATTTT. Its protein is CSLGTTTDTQYF. The chain joins TRBV29-1 to TRBJ2-3; tentative D call: TRBD1 (6 bases). The V and J ends lost 8 bases and 2 bases respectively, with 11 bases between them. The germline CDR1 and CDR2 sequences are SQVTM and ANQGSEA. This CDR3 contains 12 residues.

There are a few counts of this clone. The chain uses TRBV6-1 and TRBJ1-2, with D possibly being TRBD1 (5 bases). Germline V gene data show CDR1 as MNHNS and CDR2 as SASEGT. The CDR3 is made up of 15 amino acids. V lost 1 base and J 6 bases, leaving 15 bases between the germline ends. CDR3 region: CASSEVGLRSNGYTF. Written as DNA, the CDR3 is TGTGCCAGCAGTGAAGTGGGACTAAGGTCTAATGGCTACACCTTC.

The CDR3 nucleotides are TGCGCCAGCAGTCTTGACAGGGACACTGAAGCTTTCTTT. This encodes CASSLDRDTEAFF. The genes are TRBV4-3 and TRBJ1-1, with 7 bases identical to TRBD1. The germline V gene has CDR1 LGHNA and CDR2 YSLEER. V lost 6 bases and J lost 3; bases outside the gene matches: 4. CDR3 length equals 13 residues.

There are a few counts of this clone. The chain employs TRBV7-9 and TRBJ2-1; weak D call: TRBD1 (5 bases). CDR1 SEHNR and CDR2 FQNEAQ come from the germline V gene (reference sequence). The CDR3 covers 15 residues. Trimming removed 5 bases from V and 8 bases from J, with 19 bases in between. The CDR3 here is CASSPGQGVKYEQFF. In nucleotides, the CDR3 is TGTGCCAGCAGCCCCGGGCAGGGTGTGAAATATGAGCAGTTCTTC.

J is TRBJ1-1 and V is TRBV6-5, with D tentatively TRBD1 (5 bases). The V end was cut by 4 bases, the J end by 1 base, with 16 bases between. CDR1 and CDR2 (germline): MNHEY, SVGAGI. The CDR3 consists of 16 residues. As DNA, the CDR3 is TGTGCCAGCAGTTTCCCTGGGGCAGTAGGGAACACTGAAGCTTTCTTT. It translates to CASSFPGAVGNTEAFF.

The chain recombines TRBV7-9 with TRBJ1-1; TRBD1 agrees at 10 bases. The V gene's germline CDR1 is SEHNR and CDR2 FQNEAQ (reference sequence). V shed 6 bases and J 3 bases; nucleotides not matched to a gene: 4. CDR3 length equals 14 residues. Written as DNA, the CDR3 is TGTGCCAGCAGGACTGGGACAGGGGACACTGAAGCTTTCTTT. The encoded protein is CASRTGTGDTEAFF.